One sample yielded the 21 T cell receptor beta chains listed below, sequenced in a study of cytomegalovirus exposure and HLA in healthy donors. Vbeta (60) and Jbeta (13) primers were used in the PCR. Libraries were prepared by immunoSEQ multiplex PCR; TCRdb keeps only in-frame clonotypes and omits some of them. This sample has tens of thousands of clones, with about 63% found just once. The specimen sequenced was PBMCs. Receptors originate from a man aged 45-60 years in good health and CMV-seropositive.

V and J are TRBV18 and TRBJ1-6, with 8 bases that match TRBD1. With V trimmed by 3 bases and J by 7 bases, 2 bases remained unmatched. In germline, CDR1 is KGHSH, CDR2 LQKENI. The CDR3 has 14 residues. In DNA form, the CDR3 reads TGTGCCAGCTCACCGGGACAGGCAAATTCACCCCTCCACTTT. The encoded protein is CASSPGQANSPLHF.

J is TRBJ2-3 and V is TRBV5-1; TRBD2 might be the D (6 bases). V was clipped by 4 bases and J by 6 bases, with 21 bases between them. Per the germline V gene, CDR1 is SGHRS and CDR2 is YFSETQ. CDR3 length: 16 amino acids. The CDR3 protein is CASSPGPGLGPDTQYF. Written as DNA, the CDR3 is TGCGCCAGCAGCCCGGGACCGGGACTGGGCCCGGATACGCAGTATTTT.

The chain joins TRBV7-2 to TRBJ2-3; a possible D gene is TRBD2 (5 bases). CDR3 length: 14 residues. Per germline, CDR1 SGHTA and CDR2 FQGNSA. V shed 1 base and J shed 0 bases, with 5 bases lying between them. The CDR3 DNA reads TGTGCCAGCAGCTTAGGGAGGAGCACAGATACGCAGTATTTT. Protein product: CASSLGRSTDTQYF.

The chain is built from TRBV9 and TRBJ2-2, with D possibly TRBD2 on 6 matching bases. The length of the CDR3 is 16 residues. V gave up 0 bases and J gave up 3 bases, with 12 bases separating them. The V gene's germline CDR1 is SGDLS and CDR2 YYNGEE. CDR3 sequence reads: CASSVAGGVDTGELFF. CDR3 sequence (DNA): TGTGCCAGCAGCGTAGCCGGGGGAGTCGACACCGGGGAGCTGTTTTTT.

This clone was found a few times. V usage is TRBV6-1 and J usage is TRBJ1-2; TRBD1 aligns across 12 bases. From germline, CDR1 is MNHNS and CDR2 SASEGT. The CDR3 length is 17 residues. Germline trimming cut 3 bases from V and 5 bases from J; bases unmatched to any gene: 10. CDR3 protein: CASSEVGDRGLRYGYTF. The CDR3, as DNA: TGTGCCAGCAGTGAGGTTGGGGACAGGGGGCTTCGGTATGGCTACACCTTC.

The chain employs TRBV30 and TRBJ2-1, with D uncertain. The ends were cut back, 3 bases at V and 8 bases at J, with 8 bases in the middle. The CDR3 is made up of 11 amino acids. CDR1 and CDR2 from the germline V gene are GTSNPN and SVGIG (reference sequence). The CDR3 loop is CAWSFQYEQFF. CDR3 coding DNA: TGTGCCTGGAGCTTTCAGTATGAGCAGTTCTTC.

The CDR3 reads CASSLGGTGMNTEAFF. DNA for the CDR3: TGTGCCAGCAGCTTAGGTGGGACAGGGATGAACACTGAAGCTTTCTTT. The chain has TRBV11-2 and TRBJ1-1, with 9 bases lining up with TRBD1. The V gene end was trimmed by 1 base and the J gene end by 0 bases; junction bases not matched to a gene: 3. The CDR3 loop spans 16 amino acids. Looked up from germline, CDR1 is SGHAT and CDR2 is FQNNGV.

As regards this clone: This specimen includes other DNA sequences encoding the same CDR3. The CDR3 loop is CASRTGSGANVLTF. DNA for the CDR3: TGTGCCAGCAGGACAGGTTCTGGGGCCAACGTCCTGACTTTC. The V and J genes are TRBV7-9 and TRBJ2-6; weak D call: TRBD1 (6 bases). The length of the CDR3 is 14 residues. Trimming removed 6 bases at V and 1 base at J, with 7 bases between. Germline V lookup: CDR1 SEHNR, CDR2 FQNEAQ (reference sequence).

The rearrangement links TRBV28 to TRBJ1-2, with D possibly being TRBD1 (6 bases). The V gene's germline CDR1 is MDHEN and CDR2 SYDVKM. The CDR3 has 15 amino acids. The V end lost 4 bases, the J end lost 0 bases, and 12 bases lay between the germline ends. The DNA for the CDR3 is TGTGCCAGCAGTTCCCTCGACAGGCCTAACTATGGCTACACCTTC. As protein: CASSSLDRPNYGYTF.

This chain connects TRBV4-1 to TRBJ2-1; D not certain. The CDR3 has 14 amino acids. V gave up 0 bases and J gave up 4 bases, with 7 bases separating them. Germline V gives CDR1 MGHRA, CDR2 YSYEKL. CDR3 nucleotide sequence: TGCGCCAGCAGCCAAGAGGCATATTACAATGAGCAGTTCTTC. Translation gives CASSQEAYYNEQFF.

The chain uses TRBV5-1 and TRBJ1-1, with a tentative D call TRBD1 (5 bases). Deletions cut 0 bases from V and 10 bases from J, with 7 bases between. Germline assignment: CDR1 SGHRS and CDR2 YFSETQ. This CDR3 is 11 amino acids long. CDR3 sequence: CASSLAGRAFF. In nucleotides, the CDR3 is TGCGCCAGCAGCTTGGCAGGGCGAGCTTTCTTT. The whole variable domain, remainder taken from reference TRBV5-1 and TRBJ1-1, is KAGVTQTPRYLIKTRGQQVTLSCSPISGHRSVSWYQQTPGQGLQFLFEYFSETQRNKGNFPGRFSGRQFSNSRSEMNVSTLELGDSALYLCASSLAGRAFFGQGTRLTVV.

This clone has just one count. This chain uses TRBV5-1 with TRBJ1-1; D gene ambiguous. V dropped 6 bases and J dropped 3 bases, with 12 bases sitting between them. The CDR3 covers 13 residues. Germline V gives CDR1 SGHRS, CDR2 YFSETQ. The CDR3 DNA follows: TGCGCCAGCATGGAAGGAGAACACACTGAAGCTTTCTTT. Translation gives CASMEGEHTEAFF.

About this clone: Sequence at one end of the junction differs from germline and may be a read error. The CDR3 protein is CASTYLPRGAAFF. Written as DNA, the CDR3 is TGTGCCAGCACTTACCTCCCCAGGGGAGCAGCTTTCTTT. The chain combines TRBV6-6 with TRBJ1-1; tentatively, D is TRBD1 (6 bases). The germline CDR1 and CDR2 sequences are MNHNY and SVGAGI (reference sequence). CDR3 size: 13 residues.

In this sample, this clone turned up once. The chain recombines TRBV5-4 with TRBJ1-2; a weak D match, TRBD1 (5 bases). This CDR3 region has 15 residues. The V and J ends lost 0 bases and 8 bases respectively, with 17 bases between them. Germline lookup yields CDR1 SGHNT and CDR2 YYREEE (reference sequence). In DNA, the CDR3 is TGTGCCAGCAGCTTGGAGGGACTCTCACAAACAGGCTACACCTTC. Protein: CASSLEGLSQTGYTF.

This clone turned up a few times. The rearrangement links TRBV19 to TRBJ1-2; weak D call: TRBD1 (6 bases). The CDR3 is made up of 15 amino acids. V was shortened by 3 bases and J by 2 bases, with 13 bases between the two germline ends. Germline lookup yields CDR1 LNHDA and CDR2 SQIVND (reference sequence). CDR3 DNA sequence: TGTGCCAGTAGTATTTGGGACACCCAAAACTATGGCTACACCTTC. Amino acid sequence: CASSIWDTQNYGYTF.

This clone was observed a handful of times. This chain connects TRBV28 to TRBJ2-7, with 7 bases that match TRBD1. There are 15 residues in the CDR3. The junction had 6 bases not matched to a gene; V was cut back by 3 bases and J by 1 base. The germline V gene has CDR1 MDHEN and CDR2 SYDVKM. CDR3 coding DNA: TGTGCCAGCAGTTTCGTCGGGGACAGATCCTACGAGCAGTACTTC. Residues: CASSFVGDRSYEQYF. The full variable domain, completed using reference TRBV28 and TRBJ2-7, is DVKVTQSSRYLVKRTGEKVFLECVQDMDHENMFWYRQDPGLGLRLIYFSYDVKMKEKGDIPEGYSVSREKKERFSLILESASTNQTSMYLCASSFVGDRSYEQYFGPGTRLTVT.

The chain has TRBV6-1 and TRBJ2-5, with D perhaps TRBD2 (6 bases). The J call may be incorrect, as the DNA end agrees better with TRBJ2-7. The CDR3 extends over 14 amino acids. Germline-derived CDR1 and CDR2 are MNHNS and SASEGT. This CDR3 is CARRYGGVSYEQYF. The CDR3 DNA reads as TGTGCCAGGAGGTACGGAGGGGTGTCCTACGAGCAGTACTTC.

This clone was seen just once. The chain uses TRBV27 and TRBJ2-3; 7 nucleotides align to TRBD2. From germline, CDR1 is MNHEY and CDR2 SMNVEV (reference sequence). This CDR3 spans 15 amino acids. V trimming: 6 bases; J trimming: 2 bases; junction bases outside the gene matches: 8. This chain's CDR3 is CASSTTSAYTDTQYF. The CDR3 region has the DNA TGTGCCAGCAGCACAACTAGCGCCTACACAGATACGCAGTATTTT.

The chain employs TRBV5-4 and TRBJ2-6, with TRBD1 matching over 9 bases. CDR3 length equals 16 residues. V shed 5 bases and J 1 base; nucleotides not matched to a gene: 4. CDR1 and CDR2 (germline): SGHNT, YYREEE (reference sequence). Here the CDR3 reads CASRTGQGSGANVLTF. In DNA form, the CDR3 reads TGTGCCAGCAGGACGGGACAGGGATCTGGGGCCAACGTCCTGACTTTC.

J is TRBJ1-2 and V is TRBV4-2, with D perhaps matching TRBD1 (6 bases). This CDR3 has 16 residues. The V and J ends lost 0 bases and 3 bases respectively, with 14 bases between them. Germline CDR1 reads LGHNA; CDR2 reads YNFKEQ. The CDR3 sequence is CASSQEEAGDYYGYTF. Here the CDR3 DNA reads TGTGCCAGCAGCCAAGAAGAGGCAGGGGATTACTATGGCTACACCTTC.

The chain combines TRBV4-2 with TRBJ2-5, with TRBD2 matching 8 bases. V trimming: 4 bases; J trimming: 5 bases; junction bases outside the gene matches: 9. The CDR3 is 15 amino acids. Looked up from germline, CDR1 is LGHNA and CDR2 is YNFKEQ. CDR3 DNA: TGTGCCAGCAGCCTAGACCCCACGGGAGGGGAGACCCAGTACTTC. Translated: CASSLDPTGGETQYF.